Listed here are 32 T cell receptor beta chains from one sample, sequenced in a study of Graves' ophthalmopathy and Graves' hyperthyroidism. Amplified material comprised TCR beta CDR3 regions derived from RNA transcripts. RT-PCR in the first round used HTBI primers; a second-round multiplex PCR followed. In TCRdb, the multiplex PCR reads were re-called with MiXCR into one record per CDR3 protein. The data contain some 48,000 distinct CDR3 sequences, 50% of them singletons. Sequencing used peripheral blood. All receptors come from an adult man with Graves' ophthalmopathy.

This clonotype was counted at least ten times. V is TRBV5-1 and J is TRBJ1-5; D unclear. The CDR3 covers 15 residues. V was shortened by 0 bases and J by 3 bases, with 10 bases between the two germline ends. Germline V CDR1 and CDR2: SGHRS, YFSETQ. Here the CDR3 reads CASSLGGSANQPQHF. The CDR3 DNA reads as TGCGCCAGCAGCTTGGGCGGATCCGCCAATCAGCCCCAGCATTTT.

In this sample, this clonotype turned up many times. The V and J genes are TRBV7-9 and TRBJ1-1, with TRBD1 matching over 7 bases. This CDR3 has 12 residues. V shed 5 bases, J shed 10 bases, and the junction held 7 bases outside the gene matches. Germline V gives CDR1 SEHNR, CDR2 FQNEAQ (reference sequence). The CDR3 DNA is TGTGCCAGCAGCCCAGGGGGTTTGCTAGCTTTCTTT. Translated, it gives CASSPGGLLAFF. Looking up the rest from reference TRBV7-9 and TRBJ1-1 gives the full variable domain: DTGVSQNPRHKITKRGQNVTFRCDPISEHNRLYWYRQTLGQGPEFLTYFQNEAQLEKSRLLSDRFSAERPKGSFSTLEIQRTEQGDSAMYLCASSPGGLLAFFGQGTRLTVV.

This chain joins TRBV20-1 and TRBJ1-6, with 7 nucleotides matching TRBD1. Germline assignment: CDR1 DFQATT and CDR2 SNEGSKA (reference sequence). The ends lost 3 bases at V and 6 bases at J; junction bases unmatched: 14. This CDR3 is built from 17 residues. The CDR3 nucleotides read TGCAGTGCTAGTGAACAGGGGAGGTCTCTGGGTAATTCACCCCTCCACTTT. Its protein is CSASEQGRSLGNSPLHF.

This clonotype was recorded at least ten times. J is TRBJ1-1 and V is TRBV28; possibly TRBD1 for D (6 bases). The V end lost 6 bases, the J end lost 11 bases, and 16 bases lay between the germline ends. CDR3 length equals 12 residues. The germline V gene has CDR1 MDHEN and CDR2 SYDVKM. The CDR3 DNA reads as TGTGCCAGCAGATTCGAAACAGGGAGGGCTTTCTTT. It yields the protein CASRFETGRAFF.

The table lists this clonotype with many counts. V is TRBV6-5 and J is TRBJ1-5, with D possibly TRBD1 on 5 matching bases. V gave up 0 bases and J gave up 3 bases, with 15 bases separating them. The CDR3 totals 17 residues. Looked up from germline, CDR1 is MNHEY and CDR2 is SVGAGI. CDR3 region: CASSYSGPWENNQPQHF. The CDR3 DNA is TGTGCCAGCAGTTACTCGGGACCTTGGGAAAACAATCAGCCCCAGCATTTT.

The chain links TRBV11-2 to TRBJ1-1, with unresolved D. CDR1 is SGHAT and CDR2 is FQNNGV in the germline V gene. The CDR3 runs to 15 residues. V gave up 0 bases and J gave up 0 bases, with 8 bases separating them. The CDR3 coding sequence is TGTGCCAGCAGCTTAGATAGCAGCATGAACACTGAAGCTTTCTTT. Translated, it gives CASSLDSSMNTEAFF.

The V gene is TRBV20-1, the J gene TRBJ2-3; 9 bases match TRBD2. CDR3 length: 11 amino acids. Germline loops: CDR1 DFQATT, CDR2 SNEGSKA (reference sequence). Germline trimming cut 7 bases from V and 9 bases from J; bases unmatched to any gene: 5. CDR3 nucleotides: TGCAGTGGCGGGGGGGAGGACACGCAGTATTTT. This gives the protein CSGGGEDTQYF.

CDR3 bases: TGCGCCAGCAGTGATGGACTAGCGGGGCCAGAGACCCAGTACTTC. As protein: CASSDGLAGPETQYF. The chain combines TRBV10-1 with TRBJ2-5, with TRBD2 matching 12 bases. There are 15 residues in the CDR3. The V gene's germline CDR1 is WNHNN and CDR2 SYGVQD (reference sequence). V was clipped by 3 bases and J by 4 bases; unmatched bases: 3.

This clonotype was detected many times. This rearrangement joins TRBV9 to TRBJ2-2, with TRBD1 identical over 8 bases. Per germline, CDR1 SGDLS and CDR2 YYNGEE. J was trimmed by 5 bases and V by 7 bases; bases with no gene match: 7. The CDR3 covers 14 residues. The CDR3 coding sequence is TGTGCCAGCGCGGGACAGGTCGCAACCGGGGAGCTGTTTTTT. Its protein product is CASAGQVATGELFF.

The CDR3 sequence: CASSSNNSPLHF. CDR3 nucleotides: TGTGCCAGCAGCTCTAATAATTCACCCCTCCACTTT. V gene TRBV7-2 combines with J gene TRBJ1-6; D call uncertain. The V end was cut by 4 bases, the J end by 5 bases, with 3 bases between. The CDR3 runs to 12 residues. Germline CDR1 SGHTA, CDR2 FQGNSA.

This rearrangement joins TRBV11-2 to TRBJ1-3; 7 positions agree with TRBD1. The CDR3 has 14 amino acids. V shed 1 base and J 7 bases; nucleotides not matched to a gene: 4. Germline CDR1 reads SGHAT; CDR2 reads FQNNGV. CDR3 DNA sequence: TGTGCCAGCAGCTTAGTGGCAGGGGGGAACACCATATATTTT. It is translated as CASSLVAGGNTIYF.

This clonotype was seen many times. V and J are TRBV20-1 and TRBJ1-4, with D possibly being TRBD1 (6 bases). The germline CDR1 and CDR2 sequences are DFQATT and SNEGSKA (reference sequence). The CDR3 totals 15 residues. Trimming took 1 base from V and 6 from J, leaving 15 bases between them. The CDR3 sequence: CSARGSGGAHEKLFF. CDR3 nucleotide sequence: TGCAGTGCTAGAGGCTCCGGGGGGGCACATGAAAAACTGTTTTTT.

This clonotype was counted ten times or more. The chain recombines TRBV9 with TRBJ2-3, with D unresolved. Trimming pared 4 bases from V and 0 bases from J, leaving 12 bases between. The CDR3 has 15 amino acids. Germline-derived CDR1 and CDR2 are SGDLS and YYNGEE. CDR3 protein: CASSSERRSTDTQYF. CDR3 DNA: TGTGCCAGCAGCTCCGAACGACGGAGCACAGATACGCAGTATTTT.

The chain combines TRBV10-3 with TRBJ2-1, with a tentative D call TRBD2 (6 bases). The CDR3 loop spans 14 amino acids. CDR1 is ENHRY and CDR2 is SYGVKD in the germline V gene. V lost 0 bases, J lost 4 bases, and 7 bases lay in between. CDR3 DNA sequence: TGTGCCATCAGTGAGTCTAGCGGATACAATGAGCAGTTCTTC. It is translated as CAISESSGYNEQFF.

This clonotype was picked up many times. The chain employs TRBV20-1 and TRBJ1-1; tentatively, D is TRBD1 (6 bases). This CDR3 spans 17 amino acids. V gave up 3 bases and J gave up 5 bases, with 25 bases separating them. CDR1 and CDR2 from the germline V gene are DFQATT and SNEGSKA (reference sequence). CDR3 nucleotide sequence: TGCAGTGCTAGGACCACGGGGGGCGTGTGGGTCGGGACTGAAGCTTTCTTT. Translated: CSARTTGGVWVGTEAFF.

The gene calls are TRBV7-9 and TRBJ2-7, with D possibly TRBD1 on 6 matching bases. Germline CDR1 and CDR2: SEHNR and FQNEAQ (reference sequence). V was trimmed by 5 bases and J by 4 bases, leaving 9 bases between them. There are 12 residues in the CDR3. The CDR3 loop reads CASSRRGYEQYF. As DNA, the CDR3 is TGTGCCAGCAGCCGCAGGGGTTACGAGCAGTACTTC.

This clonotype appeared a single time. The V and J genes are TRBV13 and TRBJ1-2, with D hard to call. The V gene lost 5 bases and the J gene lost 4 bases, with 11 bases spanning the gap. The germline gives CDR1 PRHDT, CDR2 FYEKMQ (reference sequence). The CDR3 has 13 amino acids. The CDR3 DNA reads TGTGCCAGCAGCCCGACGGACCCCTATGGCTACACCTTC. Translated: CASSPTDPYGYTF.

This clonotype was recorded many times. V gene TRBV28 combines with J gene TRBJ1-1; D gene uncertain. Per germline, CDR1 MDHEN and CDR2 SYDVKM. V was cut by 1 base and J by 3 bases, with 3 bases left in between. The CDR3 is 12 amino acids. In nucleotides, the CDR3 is TGTGCCAGCAGTTTATCTGACACTGAAGCTTTCTTT. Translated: CASSLSDTEAFF.

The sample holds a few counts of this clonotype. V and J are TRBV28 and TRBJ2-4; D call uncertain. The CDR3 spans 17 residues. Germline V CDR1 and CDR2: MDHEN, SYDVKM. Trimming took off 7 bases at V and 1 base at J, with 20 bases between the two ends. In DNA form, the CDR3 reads TGTGCCAGCACCGCTGTGCGCCTCCGCTTCGCCAAAAACATTCAGTACTTC. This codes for CASTAVRLRFAKNIQYF.

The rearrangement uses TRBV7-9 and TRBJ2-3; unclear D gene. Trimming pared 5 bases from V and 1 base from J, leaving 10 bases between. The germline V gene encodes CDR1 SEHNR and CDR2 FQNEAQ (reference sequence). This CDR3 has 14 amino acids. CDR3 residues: CASSLTGRTDTQYF. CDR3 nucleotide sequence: TGTGCCAGCAGCCTGACTGGGCGCACAGATACGCAGTATTTT. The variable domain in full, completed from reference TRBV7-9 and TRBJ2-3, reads DTGVSQNPRHKITKRGQNVTFRCDPISEHNRLYWYRQTLGQGPEFLTYFQNEAQLEKSRLLSDRFSAERPKGSFSTLEIQRTEQGDSAMYLCASSLTGRTDTQYFGPGTRLTVL.

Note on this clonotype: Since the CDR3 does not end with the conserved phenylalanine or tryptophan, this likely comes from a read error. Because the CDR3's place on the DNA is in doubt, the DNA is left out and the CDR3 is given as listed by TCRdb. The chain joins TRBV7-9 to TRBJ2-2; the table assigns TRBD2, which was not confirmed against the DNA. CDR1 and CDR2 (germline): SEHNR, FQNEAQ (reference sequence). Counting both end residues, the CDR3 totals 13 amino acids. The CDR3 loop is CASSLSFGVSGGE.

This CDR3 reads CASSLGGQAQRWNEQFF. CDR3 coding DNA: TGTGCCAGCAGCTTAGGGGGACAGGCCCAGCGATGGAATGAGCAGTTCTTC. The rearrangement joins TRBV7-6 to TRBJ2-1; 8 bases line up with TRBD1. Germline CDR1 is SGHVS and CDR2 is FNYEAQ. The CDR3 loop spans 17 amino acids. J was trimmed by 7 bases and V by 1 base; bases with no gene match: 12. Full variable domain (remainder filled in from reference TRBV7-6 and TRBJ2-1): GAGVSQSPRYKVTKRGQDVALRCDPISGHVSLYWYRQALGQGPEFLTYFNYEAQQDKSGLPNDRFSAERPEGSISTLTIQRTEQRDSAMYRCASSLGGQAQRWNEQFFGPGTRLTVL.

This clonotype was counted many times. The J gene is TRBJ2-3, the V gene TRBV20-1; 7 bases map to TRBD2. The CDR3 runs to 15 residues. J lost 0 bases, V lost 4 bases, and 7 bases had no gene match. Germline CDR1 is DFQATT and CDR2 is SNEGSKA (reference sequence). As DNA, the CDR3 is TGCAGTGCTACATTGTGGCGGGGGAGCACAGATACGCAGTATTTT. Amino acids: CSATLWRGSTDTQYF.

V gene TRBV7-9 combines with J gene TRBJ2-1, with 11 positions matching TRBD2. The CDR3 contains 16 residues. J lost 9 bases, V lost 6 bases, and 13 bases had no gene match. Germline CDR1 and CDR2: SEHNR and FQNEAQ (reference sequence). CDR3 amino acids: CASSPGGLAVGGEQFF. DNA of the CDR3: TGTGCCAGCAGTCCTGGGGGACTAGCGGTGGGTGGTGAGCAGTTCTTC.

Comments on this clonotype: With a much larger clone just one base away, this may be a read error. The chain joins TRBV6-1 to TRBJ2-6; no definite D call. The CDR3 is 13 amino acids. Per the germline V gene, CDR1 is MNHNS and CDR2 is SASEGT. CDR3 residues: CATGGTWANVLAF. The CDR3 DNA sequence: TGTGCCACCGGCGGCACCTGGGCCAACGTCCTGGCTTTC.

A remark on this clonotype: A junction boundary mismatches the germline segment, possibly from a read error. The CDR3 DNA is TGTGCCAGCGGCGTAGCAGAGACAGGATGGTCTGAAGCTTTCTTT. Encoded protein: CASGVAETGWSEAFF. The chain has TRBV9 and TRBJ1-1, with D tentatively TRBD1 (6 bases). Germline V gene sequence: CDR1 SGDLS, CDR2 YYNGEE. The CDR3 consists of 15 residues.

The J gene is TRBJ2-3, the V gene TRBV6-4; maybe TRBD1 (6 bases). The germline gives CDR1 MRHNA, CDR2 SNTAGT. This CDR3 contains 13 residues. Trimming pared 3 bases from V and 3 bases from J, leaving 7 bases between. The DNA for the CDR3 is TGTGCCAGCAGTGAGGGGGCAACAGATACGCAGTATTTT. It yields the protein CASSEGATDTQYF.

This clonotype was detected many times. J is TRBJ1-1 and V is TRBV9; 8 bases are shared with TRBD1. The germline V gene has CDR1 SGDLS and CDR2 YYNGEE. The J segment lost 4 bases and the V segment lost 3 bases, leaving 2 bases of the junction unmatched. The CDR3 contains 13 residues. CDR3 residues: CASSADRVTEAFF. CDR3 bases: TGTGCCAGCAGCGCGGACAGGGTCACTGAAGCTTTCTTT. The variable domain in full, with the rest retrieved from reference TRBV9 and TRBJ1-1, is DSGVTQTPKHLITATGQRVTLRCSPRSGDLSVYWYQQSLDQGLQFLIQYYNGEERAKGNILERFSAQQFPDLHSELNLSSLELGDSALYFCASSADRVTEAFFGQGTRLTVV.

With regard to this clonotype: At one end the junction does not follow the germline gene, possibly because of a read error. The chain's CDR3 is CAGSSPTQGGVHF. The CDR3 DNA is TGTGCCGGCAGCTCCCCCACACAGGGGGGTGTTCATTTT. The chain is built from TRBV11-2 and TRBJ1-3, with TRBD1 identical over 8 bases. This CDR3 spans 13 amino acids. Germline V gives CDR1 SGHAT, CDR2 FQNNGV.

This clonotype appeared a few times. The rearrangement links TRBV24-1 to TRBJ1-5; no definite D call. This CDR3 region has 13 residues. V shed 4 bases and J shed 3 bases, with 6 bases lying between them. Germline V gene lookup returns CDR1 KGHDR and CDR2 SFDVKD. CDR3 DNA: TGTGCCACCAGTGAAGGGCCCAATCAGCCCCAGCATTTT. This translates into CATSEGPNQPQHF.

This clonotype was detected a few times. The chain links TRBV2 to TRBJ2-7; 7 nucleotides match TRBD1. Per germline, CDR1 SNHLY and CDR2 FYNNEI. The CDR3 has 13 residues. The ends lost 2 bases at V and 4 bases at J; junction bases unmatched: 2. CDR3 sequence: CASSETGEYEQYF. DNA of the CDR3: TGTGCCAGCAGTGAAACAGGGGAATACGAGCAGTACTTC. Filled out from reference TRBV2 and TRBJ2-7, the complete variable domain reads EPEVTQTPSHQVTQMGQEVILRCVPISNHLYFYWYRQILGQKVEFLVSFYNNEISEKSEIFDDQFSVERPDGSNFTLKIRSTKLEDSAMYFCASSETGEYEQYFGPGTRLTVT.

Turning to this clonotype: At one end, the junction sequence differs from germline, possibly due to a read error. CDR3 residues: CGVGGRGETQYF. CDR3 nucleotide sequence: TGCGGCGTTGGAGGTCGAGGGGAGACCCAGTACTTC. The V call is TRBV29-1, the J call TRBJ2-5; tentatively, D is TRBD2 (5 bases). Germline V lookup: CDR1 SQVTM, CDR2 ANQGSEA. The CDR3 totals 12 residues.